What follows describes a single T cell receptor (beta chain). Compared with germline, one end of the junction differs, possibly owing to a read error. TCR beta cDNA was made from 500 ng total RNA with a constant-region primer. Slightly modified ARM-PCR served as the procedure for the TCR beta libraries. These libraries came from three rounds of nested multiplex PCR. PCR rounds one and two used TRBV1-TRBV30 forward primers with a C-beta reverse primer for around 11 cycles each. In TCRdb, the multiplex PCR reads were re-called with MiXCR into one record per CDR3 protein. The sample contains tens of thousands of distinct CDR3 sequences, 70% to 80% of which appear only once. Germline values: CDR1 SGHDN, CDR2 FVKESK. This CDR3 is 14 amino acids long. This record comes from a study of tumor-infiltrating lymphocytes in primary liver carcinoma. From unsorted bulk tissue weighing 20-30 mg, DNA and RNA were co-extracted. Each tumor specimen held more than 85% viable tumor cells.

V usage is TRBV14 and J usage is TRBJ1-2, with TRBD1 as a possible D gene (5 bases). Sequenced input: liver tumor tissue from sampling region 3. As to subset: tumor region T3, left-lateral pole. The clonotype comes from a man aged 35-49 years with primary liver carcinoma and hepatitis B virus infection. CDR3 protein: CVSRQGTPDYGYTF. CDR3 sequence (DNA): TGTGTCAGCAGACAAGGGACGCCGGATTATGGCTACACCTTC.